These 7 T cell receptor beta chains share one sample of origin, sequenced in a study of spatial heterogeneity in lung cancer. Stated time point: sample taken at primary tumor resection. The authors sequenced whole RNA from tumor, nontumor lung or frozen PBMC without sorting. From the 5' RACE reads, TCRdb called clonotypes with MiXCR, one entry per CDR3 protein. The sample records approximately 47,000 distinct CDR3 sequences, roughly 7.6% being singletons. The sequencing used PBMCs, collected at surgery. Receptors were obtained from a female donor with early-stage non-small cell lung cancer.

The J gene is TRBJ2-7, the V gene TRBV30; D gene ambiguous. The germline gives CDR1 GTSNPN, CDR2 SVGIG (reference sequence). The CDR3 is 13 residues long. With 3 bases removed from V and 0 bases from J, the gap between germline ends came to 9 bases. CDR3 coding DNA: TGTGCCTGGAGCCTTGGGGACTCCTACGAGCAGTACTTC. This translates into CAWSLGDSYEQYF.

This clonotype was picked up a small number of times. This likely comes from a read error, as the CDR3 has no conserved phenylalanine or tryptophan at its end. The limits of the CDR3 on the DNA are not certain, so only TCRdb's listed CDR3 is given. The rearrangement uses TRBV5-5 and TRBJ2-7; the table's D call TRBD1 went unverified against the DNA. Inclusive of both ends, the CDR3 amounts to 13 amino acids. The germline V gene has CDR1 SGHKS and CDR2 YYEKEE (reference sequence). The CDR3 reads CASRTPVGTGFSL.

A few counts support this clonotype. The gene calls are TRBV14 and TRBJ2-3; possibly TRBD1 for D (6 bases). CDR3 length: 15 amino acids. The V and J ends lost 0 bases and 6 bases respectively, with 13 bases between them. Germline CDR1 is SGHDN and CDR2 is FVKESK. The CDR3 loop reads CASSQDLGGSDTQYF. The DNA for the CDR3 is TGTGCCAGCAGCCAAGACTTAGGGGGATCCGATACGCAGTATTTT.

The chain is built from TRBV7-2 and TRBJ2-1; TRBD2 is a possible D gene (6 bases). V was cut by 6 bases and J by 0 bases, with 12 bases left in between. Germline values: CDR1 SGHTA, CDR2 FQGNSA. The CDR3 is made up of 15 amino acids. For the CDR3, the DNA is TGTGCCAGCAGGAATCGGGGGAGCTCCTACAATGAGCAGTTCTTC. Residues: CASRNRGSSYNEQFF.

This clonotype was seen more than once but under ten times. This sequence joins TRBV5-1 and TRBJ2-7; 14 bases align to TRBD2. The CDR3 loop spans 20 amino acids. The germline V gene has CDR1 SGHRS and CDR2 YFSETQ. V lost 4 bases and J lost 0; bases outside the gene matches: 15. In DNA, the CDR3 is TGCGCCAGCAGCAGACCTTTCCCGGGACTAGCGGGAGCGAGCTCCTACGAGCAGTACTTC. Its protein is CASSRPFPGLAGASSYEQYF.

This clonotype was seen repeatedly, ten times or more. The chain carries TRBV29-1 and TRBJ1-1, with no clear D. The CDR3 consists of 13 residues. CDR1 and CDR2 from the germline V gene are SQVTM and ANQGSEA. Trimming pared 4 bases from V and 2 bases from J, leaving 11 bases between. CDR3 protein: CSVGPTSNTEAFF. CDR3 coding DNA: TGCAGCGTTGGTCCTACCAGTAACACTGAAGCTTTCTTT.

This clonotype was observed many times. The CDR3 region has the DNA TGTGCCTGGAGTCCCCCCGGGACAGGGCGATCTGGAAACACCATATATTTT. It codes for CAWSPPGTGRSGNTIYF. The chain couples TRBV30 to TRBJ1-3; 9 bases are shared with TRBD1. The CDR3 is made up of 17 amino acids. The V gene's germline CDR1 is GTSNPN and CDR2 SVGIG (reference sequence). Germline trimming cut 2 bases from V and 1 base from J; bases unmatched to any gene: 9.